This T cell receptor (beta chain) was found in a study of monozygotic twins with inflammatory bowel disease. Whole-study findings and limits: Whereas healthy co-twins had higher TCRbeta diversity (inverse Simpson), IBD patients had lower diversity. The analysis failed to separate different T cell subtypes.

For each CDR3 protein, TCRdb gives one entry from its re-call of the 5' RACE reads, without DNA. This table holds 150,000 to 200,000 distinct CDR3 sequences. Concerning this clonotype itself: The antigen is undetermined.

Germline loops: CDR1 SGDLS, CDR2 YYNGEE. This CDR3 is 16 amino acids long. The sample comprised blood. The receptor was derived from a human donor with ulcerative colitis or Crohn's disease, or a healthy co-twin of an affected twin (not recorded which). V gene TRBV9 combines with J gene TRBJ1-4; absent DNA, TCRdb's TRBD1 call cannot be checked. The chain's CDR3 is CASSKVQGAFGEKLFF.